This TCR beta chain derives from a study of cytomegalovirus exposure and HLA in healthy donors. Study findings and constraints: Prediction of most subjects' HLA-A and HLA-B alleles by TCR beta sequences was reportedly accurate.

PCR amplification relied on 60 Vbeta primers (plus 13 Jbeta primers). The assay was immunoSEQ multiplex PCR, and TCRdb's table has in-frame clones only and misses some. The sample includes 250,000 to 300,000 clones, 84% of them seen just once. The CDR3 is 16 residues long. V dropped 1 base and J dropped 10; count of bases not matched to a gene: 11. Germline CDR1 MNHNS, CDR2 SASEGT. A remark on this clone: The antigen is not known.

The chain uses TRBV6-1 and TRBJ1-5, with 9 bases identical to TRBD1. The sequencing sample was made of PBMCs. The TCR comes from a woman in her forties in good health and CMV-seropositive. The CDR3 region has the DNA TGTGCCAGCAGTGAAGTCAGGACAGGGGCCCCAGGTCCCCAGCATTTT. Amino acid sequence: CASSEVRTGAPGPQHF.